The sequence of this T cell receptor (beta chain) was determined in a study of T cell responses to AZD1222 COVID-19 vaccine. Findings and limits, study-wide: Spike-specific TCR breadth and depth went up after people got two AZD1222 doses. Among AZD1222 vaccinees, only 6 or 7 were seropositive at baseline. Only after the peak T cell response were repertoires sampled. Reportedly, nearly half of unique spike TCRs recognized epitopes outside B.1.351/B.1.1.7 mutations.

A note on this clone: Its target is not known.

The trim removed 3 bases at V and 4 bases at J, leaving 4 bases unmatched. Germline loops: CDR1 GTSNPN, CDR2 SVGIG (reference sequence). There are 13 residues in the CDR3. Generated by immunoSEQ multiplex PCR, the TCRdb table keeps only in-frame clones and is missing some. The repertoire consists of around 100,000 clones, with about 82% occurring once and the leading ten covering 1.4%. This rearrangement joins TRBV30 to TRBJ2-5, with 8 bases aligning to TRBD2. The clonotype comes from an adult in good health. This material consisted of peripheral blood, taken on day 0 of AZD1222 vaccination. CDR3 sequence reads: CAWSGREVETQYF. CDR3 DNA sequence: TGTGCCTGGAGCGGGAGGGAAGTAGAGACCCAGTACTTC.